A selection of T cell receptor beta chains follows, all from one sample in a study of T cells in Graves' hyperthyroidism and ophthalmopathy. TCRdb reprocessed the multiplex PCR reads with MiXCR, giving one entry per CDR3 protein. The sample lists 100,000 to 140,000 distinct CDR3 sequences, roughly 15% occurring once. Sequencing input: blood. The receptor set was obtained from a woman aged 50 to 60 with Graves' hyperthyroidism. Both conserved end residues are part of each CDR3. Each record gives: J gene, clone size, V gene, CDR3 protein. Clone size, where shown, is once, few, many, or a class for clones that have expanded.

TRBJ2-7,.,TRBV6-5,CASSLRGLAWQYF
TRBJ2-7,many,TRBV20-1,CSARDTNTYEQYF
TRBJ2-3,many,TRBV12-3/TRBV12-4,CASSLIDTQYF
TRBJ2-5,many,TRBV11-2,CASSTGLAGGPWETQYF
TRBJ1-2,many,TRBV5-6,CASSSFVTTAWDGYTF
TRBJ2-1,many,TRBV20-1,CSAGRESSNEQFF
TRBJ2-1,many,TRBV11-2,CASSATSGSSGEQFF
TRBJ2-2,many,TRBV2,CASSGLVTGELFF
TRBJ2-7,many,TRBV11-2,CASSLVQEPYEQYF
TRBJ2-3,many,TRBV5-5,CASSLDYSGLVTDTQYF
TRBJ1-1,many,TRBV11-1,CASSLGGGQRTRRQAFF
TRBJ2-5,many,TRBV20-1,CSARDLASGETQYF
TRBJ2-7,many,TRBV2,CASTRRQGTPYEQYF
TRBJ2-2,many,TRBV6-1,CASSLTSGNTGELFF
TRBJ2-4,many,TRBV12-3/TRBV12-4,CASSLGSLREITKNIQYF
TRBJ1-5,many,TRBV2,CATSSGVGNQPQHF
TRBJ1-5,many,TRBV28,CASILGGAPEQPQHF
TRBJ2-1,.,TRBV20-1,CSAPGTGTSGSFEQFF
TRBJ2-1,.,TRBV20-1,CSAPGTGTSDHNEQFF
TRBJ2-3,many,TRBV20-1,CSARDLQGGARTDTQYF
TRBJ2-2,.,TRBV7-2,CASSVFPGRQTGELFF
TRBJ2-1,many,TRBV30,CAWSDQGSKGQFF
TRBJ2-5,many,TRBV20-1,CSALGPSGRRGGQETQYF
TRBJ2-5,many,TRBV30,CAWSLTGQETQYF